This T cell receptor beta chain appears in the sequencing data of a study of vaccination effects on CD4 cells after COVID-19. About this clone: Antigen: not known.

Only in-frame clones appear in the TCRdb table, and some are missing; sequencing was by immunoSEQ multiplex PCR. The sample includes some 65,000 clones, 65% to 85% seen only once; the top ten take around 3%. Expansion of antigen-specific CD4+ T cells with viral peptide pools was carried out by the ViraFEST assay before sequencing. It was after approximately 11 days of culture that CD4+ T cells were isolated. Nobody among the vaccine recipients had prior SARS-CoV-2 infection (nucleocapsid antibodies were negative). In culture with roughly 10 IU/ml IL-2 and around 10 ug/ml peptides, PBMC were grown at fewer than 2.5 million per well. It was on days 3 and 7 that half the medium was replaced with IL-2 medium. Study conclusions and caveats: At late timepoints after vaccination, vaccine- and infection-induced clones shrank markedly. Sampling in the study covered few convalescent patients and included no early post-infection timepoints.

The source of this sequence is a human donor who received a COVID-19 vaccine. This sample comprised CD4+ T cells from PBMCs cultured with HCoV-NL63 spike peptides, obtained before COVID-19 vaccination.

The CDR3 bases are TGCGCCAGCAGCTTGGGGGGGCCTTCCACAGATACGCAGTATTTT. Translated, it gives CASSLGGPSTDTQYF. The chain has TRBV5-1 and TRBJ2-3; D is perhaps TRBD1 (6 bases). Trimming took 0 bases from V and 2 from J, leaving 10 bases between them. The CDR3 covers 15 residues. Germline assignment: CDR1 SGHRS and CDR2 YFSETQ.